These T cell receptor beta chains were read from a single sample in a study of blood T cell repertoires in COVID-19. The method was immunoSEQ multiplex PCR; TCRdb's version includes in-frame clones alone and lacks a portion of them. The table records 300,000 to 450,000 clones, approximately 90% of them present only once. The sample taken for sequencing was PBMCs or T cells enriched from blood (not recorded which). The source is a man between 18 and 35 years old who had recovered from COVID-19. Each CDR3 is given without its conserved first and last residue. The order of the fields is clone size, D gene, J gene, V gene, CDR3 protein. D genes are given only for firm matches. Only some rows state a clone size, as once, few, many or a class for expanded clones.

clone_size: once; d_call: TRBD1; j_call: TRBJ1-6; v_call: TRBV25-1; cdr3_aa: ASSVGQGASPLH
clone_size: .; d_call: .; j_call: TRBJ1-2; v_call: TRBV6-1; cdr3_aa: ASSERGQVYGYT
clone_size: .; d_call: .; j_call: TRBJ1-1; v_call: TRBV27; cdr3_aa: ASSPGTLNTEAF
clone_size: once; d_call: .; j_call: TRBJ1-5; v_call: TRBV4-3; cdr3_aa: ASSQDSTPDQPQH
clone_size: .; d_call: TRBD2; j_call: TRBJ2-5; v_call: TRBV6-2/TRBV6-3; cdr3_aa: ASSLGLAQIEETQY
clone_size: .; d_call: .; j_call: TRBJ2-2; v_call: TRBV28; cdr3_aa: ASSFRAVGGELF
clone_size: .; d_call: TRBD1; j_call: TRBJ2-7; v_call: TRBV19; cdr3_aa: ASSKARGYEQY
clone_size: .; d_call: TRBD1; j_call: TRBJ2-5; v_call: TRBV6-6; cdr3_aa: ASSPRPDRRTRETQY
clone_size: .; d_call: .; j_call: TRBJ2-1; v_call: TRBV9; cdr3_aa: ASSVADSLSNEQF
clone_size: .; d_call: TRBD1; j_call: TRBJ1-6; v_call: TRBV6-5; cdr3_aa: ASNMDRVNSPLH
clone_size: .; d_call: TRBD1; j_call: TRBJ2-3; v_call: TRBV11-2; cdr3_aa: ASSFRDSRTDTQY
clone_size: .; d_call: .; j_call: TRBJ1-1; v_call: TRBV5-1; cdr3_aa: ASSLKGDTEAF
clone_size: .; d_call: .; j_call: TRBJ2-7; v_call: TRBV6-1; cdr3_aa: ASSEGSGLTYEQY
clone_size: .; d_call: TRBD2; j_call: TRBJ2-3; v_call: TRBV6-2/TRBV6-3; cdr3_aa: ASSYRLSGRSNTQY
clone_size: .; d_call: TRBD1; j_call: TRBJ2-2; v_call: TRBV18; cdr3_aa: ASSLQGVQDGELF
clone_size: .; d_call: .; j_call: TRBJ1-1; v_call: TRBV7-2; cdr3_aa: ASSLKRGAEAF
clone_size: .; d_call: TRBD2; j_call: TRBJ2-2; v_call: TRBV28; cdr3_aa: ASSRGLAGGGTGELF
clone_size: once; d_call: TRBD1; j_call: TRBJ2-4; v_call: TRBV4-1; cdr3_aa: ASSQGFDRGAKNIQY
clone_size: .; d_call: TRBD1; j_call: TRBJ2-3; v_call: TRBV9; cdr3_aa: ASSVGGTGGWTDTQY
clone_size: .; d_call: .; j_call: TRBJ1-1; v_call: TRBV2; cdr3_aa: ASSEALAVTEAF
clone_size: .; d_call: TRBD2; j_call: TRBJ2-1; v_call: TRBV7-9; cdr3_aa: ASSLGSGGINEQF
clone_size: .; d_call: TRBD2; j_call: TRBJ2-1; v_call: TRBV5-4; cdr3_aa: ASSLGGAAAGGLRNEQF
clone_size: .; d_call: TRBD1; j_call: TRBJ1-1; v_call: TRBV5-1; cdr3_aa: ASSPGQGRTEAF
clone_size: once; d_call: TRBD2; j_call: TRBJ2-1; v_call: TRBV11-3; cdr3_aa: ASSSSQTSRYNEQF
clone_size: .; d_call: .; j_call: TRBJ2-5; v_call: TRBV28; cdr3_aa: ATLRGPGETQY
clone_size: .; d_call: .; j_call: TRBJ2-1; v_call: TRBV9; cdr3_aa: ASSVVGASYNEQF
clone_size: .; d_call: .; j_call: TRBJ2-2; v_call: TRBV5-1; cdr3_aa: ASSLTGDNTGELF
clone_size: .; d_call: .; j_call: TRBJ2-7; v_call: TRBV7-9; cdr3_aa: ASSPRTAYYEQY
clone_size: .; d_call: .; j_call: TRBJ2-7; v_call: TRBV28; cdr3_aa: ASLGIGDTRYEQY
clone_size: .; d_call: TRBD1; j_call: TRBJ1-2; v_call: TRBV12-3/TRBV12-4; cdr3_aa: ASSFGQDGYT
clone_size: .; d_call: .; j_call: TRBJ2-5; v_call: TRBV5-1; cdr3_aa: ASSWTADQETQY
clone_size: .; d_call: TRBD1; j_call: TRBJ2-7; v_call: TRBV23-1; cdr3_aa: ASSHTPRTGPAYEQY
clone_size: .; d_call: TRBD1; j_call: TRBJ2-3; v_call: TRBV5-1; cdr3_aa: ASRSDRGTDTQY
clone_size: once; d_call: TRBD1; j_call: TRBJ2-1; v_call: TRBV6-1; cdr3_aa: ASSDLGGLPSDNEQF
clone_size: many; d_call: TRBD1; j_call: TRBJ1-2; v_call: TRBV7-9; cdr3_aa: ASSLGQGGFGYT
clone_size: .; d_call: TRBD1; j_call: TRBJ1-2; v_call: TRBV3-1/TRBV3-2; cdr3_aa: ASSQDSGGYYGYT
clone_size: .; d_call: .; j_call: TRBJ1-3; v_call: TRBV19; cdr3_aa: ASSAQTGNTIY
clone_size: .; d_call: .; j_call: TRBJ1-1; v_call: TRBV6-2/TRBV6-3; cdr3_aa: ASSYGGRTNTEAF
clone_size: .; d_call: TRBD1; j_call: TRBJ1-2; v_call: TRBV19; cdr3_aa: ASTRQGTYGYT
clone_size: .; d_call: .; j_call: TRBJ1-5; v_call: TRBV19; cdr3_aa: ASSTDSSSNQPQH
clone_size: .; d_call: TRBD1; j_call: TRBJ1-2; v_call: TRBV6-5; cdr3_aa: ASRQGAGGYT
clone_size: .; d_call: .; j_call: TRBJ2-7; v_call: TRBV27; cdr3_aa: ASSSTYEQY
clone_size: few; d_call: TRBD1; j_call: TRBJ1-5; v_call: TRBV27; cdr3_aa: ASSSQGQGVYQPQH
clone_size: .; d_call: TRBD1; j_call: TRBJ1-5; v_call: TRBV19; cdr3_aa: ASKSGGAGQPQH
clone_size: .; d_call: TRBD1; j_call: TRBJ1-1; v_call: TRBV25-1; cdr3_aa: ASSATQGTEAF
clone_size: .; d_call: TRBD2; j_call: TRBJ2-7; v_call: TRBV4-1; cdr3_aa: ASSQDPSGRAYEQY
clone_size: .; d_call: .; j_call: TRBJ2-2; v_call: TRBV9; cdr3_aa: ASSPRRGGDTGELF
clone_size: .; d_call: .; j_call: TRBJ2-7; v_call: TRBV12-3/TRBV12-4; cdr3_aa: ASSSAYEQY
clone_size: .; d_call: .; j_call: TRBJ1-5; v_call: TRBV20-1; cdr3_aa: SASAGSNQPQH
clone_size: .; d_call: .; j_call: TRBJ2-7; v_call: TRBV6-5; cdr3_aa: ASSYSSYAGSYEQY
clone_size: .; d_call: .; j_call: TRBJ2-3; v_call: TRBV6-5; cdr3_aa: ASSYFGTGTQY